The 13 T cell receptor beta chains listed next were all sequenced from one sample in a study of T cell clonality in common variable immunodeficiency. The study's findings and limits: Common variable immunodeficiency TCR beta sequences reportedly had fewer deletions and N-nucleotide insertions.

These receptors have no identified antigens. Here immunoSEQ multiplex PCR was the method, and the copy in TCRdb shows in-frame clones only, minus some. This sample comprises 25,000 to 35,000 clones, none seen once only. The specimen sequenced was peripheral blood mononuclear cells. These receptors all stem from a human donor with common variable immunodeficiency.

As regards this clone: The read halts 3 residues ahead of the CDR3 end, with the missing end drawn from the germline J gene. This chain joins TRBV7-3 and TRBJ2-1; no reliable D call. The germline gives CDR1 SGHTA, CDR2 FQGTGA. V was pared by 0 bases and J by 4 bases, with 10 bases between. This CDR3 has 15 amino acids. The sequenced part of the CDR3 DNA is TGTGCCAGCAGCTTAACGTCTTCCAGGTACAATGAG. This gives the protein CASSLTSSRYNE. The full CDR3 protein is CASSLTSSRYNEQFF.

The table lists this clone with a few counts. The CDR3 end is not reached by the read, which stops 3 residues before it; the germline J gene fills it in. The chain joins TRBV30 to TRBJ2-7, with a possible D match to TRBD1 (5 bases). The V and J ends lost 2 bases and 4 bases respectively, with 18 bases between them. The CDR3 has 15 residues. Germline V gene lookup returns CDR1 GTSNPN and CDR2 SVGIG (reference sequence). CDR3 sequence reads: CAWSSPLRGYYEQYF. The sequenced CDR3 bases are TGTGCCTGGAGTTCCCCCCTAAGGGGTTATTACGAG.

There are a few counts of this clone. The sequenced fragment ends 3 residues before the CDR3 boundary, so the rest is inferred from the germline J gene. The rearrangement links TRBV7-9 to TRBJ1-4; unclear D gene. The CDR3 contains 14 residues. CDR1 and CDR2 (germline): SEHNR, FQNEAQ (reference sequence). Trimming took off 3 bases at V and 5 bases at J, with 10 bases between the two ends. The CDR3 region is CASSFFAENEKLFF. The CDR3 bases that were read are TGTGCCAGCAGCTTCTTTGCGGAAAATGAAAAA.

Comment on this clone: The read ends 3 residues shy of where the CDR3 ends; the end is completed using the germline J gene. The chain is built from TRBV30 and TRBJ1-1; D uncertain. This CDR3 is 11 amino acids long. Trimming stripped 2 bases from V and 2 bases from J, with 3 bases between. The V gene's germline CDR1 is GTSNPN and CDR2 SVGIG (reference sequence). CDR3 protein: CAWSTNTEAFF. CDR3 DNA (partial): TGTGCCTGGAGTACAAACACTGAA.

The sample holds many counts of this clone. The read ends 3 residues shy of where the CDR3 ends; the end is completed using the germline J gene. The chain carries TRBV7-3 and TRBJ2-3, with D possibly being TRBD1 (5 bases). The V gene's germline CDR1 is SGHTA and CDR2 FQGTGA. V gave up 4 bases and J gave up 6 bases, with 23 bases separating them. The CDR3 extends over 17 amino acids. The DNA read from the CDR3 is TGTGCCAGCAGCTCCCAGGGCCGTGGTAGTGGTTCCGATACG. Protein sequence: CASSSQGRGSGSDT. The whole CDR3 region reads CASSSQGRGSGSDTQYF.

This clone was seen many times. The read terminates 3 residues before the CDR3 end, so the remaining end is supplied by the germline J gene. The chain joins TRBV18 to TRBJ2-5; TRBD2 aligns across 7 bases. V gave up 3 bases and J gave up 1 base; unmatched junction bases: 2. The CDR3 covers 14 residues. The germline V gene encodes CDR1 KGHSH and CDR2 LQKENI. The CDR3 spells CASSPASGQETQYF. The sequenced part of the CDR3 DNA is TGTGCCAGCTCACCGGCTAGCGGCCAAGAGACC.

For this clone: The read ends 3 residues before the CDR3 terminus; that terminus is restored from the germline J gene. This chain links TRBV29-1 with TRBJ2-7, with D maybe TRBD1 (6 bases). V was pared by 0 bases and J by 6 bases, with 12 bases between. CDR1 and CDR2 (germline): SQVTM, ANQGSEA. The CDR3 has 13 amino acids. Partial CDR3 DNA: TGCAGCGTTGAAGAAGGGGGAGACGGCGAG. Protein product: CSVEEGGDGE. The full CDR3 protein is CSVEEGGDGEQYF.

This clone was detected only a few times. The sequence runs out 3 residues before the end of the CDR3; the remainder is reconstructed from the germline J gene. The chain joins TRBV19 to TRBJ2-5, with TRBD1 matching over 10 bases. J gave up 5 bases and V 4 bases, and 7 bases lay outside the gene matches. Per the germline V gene, CDR1 is LNHDA and CDR2 is SQIVND (reference sequence). This CDR3 comprises 15 residues. The CDR3 here is CASSTRQGARETQYF. CDR3 DNA, as far as it was read: TGTGCCAGTAGTACCCGACAGGGGGCAAGGGAGACC.

This clone was recorded many times. From the germline J gene comes the end of the CDR3, since the read stops 3 residues before it. The J gene is TRBJ2-7, the V gene TRBV7-3; 9 nucleotides match TRBD2. The CDR3 is made up of 15 amino acids. V was clipped by 2 bases and J by 1 base; unmatched bases: 3. Germline values: CDR1 SGHTA, CDR2 FQGTGA. CDR3 amino acids: CASSLRAGGSYEQYF. Incomplete CDR3 DNA: TGTGCCAGCAGCTTACGAGCGGGGGGTTCCTACGAG.

This clone was seen a handful of times. CDR3 residues: CAWSLLQGRLGKLFF. The part of the CDR3 DNA that was read is TGTGCCTGGAGTCTTCTTCAGGGGAGGCTGGGAAAA. The rearrangement links TRBV30 to TRBJ1-4; D may be TRBD1 (6 bases). With the read ending 3 residues before the CDR3 end, the germline J gene is used to fill in that end. This CDR3 contains 15 residues. V was trimmed by 2 bases and J by 10 bases, leaving 20 bases between them. Germline-derived CDR1 and CDR2 are GTSNPN and SVGIG (reference sequence). Full variable domain (missing parts from reference TRBV30 and TRBJ1-4): SQTIHQWPATLVQPVGSPLSLECTVEGTSNPNLYWYRQAAGRGLQLLFYSVGIGQISSEVPQNLSASRPQDRQFILSSKKLLLSDSGFYLCAWSLLQGRLGKLFFGSGTQLSVL.

By share, this clone counts as medium-sized. The read ends 3 residues shy of where the CDR3 ends; the end is completed using the germline J gene. The rearrangement uses TRBV20-1 and TRBJ2-3; the D is unclear. The CDR3 is 12 amino acids. Germline CDR1 is DFQATT and CDR2 is SNEGSKA (reference sequence). The V end was cut by 3 bases, the J end by 5 bases, with 9 bases between. Incomplete CDR3 DNA: TGCAGTGCTAGTCAGATCGTAGATACG. Its translation: CSASQIVDT. The whole CDR3 region reads CSASQIVDTQYF.

This clone has ten or more counts. The CDR3 end falls 3 residues outside the read, so it is completed with the germline J gene. The rearrangement joins TRBV20-1 to TRBJ1-2; 9 nucleotides agree with TRBD1. The CDR3 totals 16 residues. Germline assignment: CDR1 DFQATT and CDR2 SNEGSKA (reference sequence). With V trimmed by 1 base and J by 5 bases, 11 bases remained unmatched. The CDR3 here is CSARGLRGTGSYGYTF. Partial CDR3 DNA: TGCAGTGCTAGAGGACTCCGTGGGACAGGGTCTTATGGC.

This clone was detected a few times. The sequenced CDR3 bases are TGTGCCAGCAGTCCCGAGTGGGGCGATGAG. Translation gives CASSPEWGDE. The complete CDR3 sequence is CASSPEWGDEQFF. The chain uses TRBV2 and TRBJ2-1, with D possibly being TRBD1 (5 bases). Coverage ceases 3 residues before the CDR3 finishes, and the germline J gene fills in the end. The CDR3 contains 13 residues. Germline V CDR1 and CDR2: SNHLY, FYNNEI. The germline V and J ends were trimmed by 5 bases and 8 bases, with 13 bases remaining between them.